The T cell receptor (beta chain) described here comes from a study of T cell repertoires in ileal Crohn's disease. Across the study: Patients had a median approximately 8-year disease duration, and over 30% were active smokers.

This clone was observed a single time. This sample includes further DNA sequences coding for the same CDR3. The J segment lost 6 bases and the V segment lost 4 bases, leaving 5 bases of the junction unmatched. The CDR3 covers 14 residues. CDR1 is MNHEY, CDR2 SMNVEV, per germline (reference sequence). Clones were sequenced by immunoSEQ multiplex PCR, and TCRdb holds only the in-frame ones, with some missing. The sample has approximately 4,000 clones, 65% to 80% seen once. The sequenced material came from ileal tissue. The TCR was taken from an adult with Crohn's disease. The V and J genes are TRBV27 and TRBJ2-7, with 11 bases matching TRBD2. Here the CDR3 reads CASSSSLAGVEQYF. The CDR3 coding sequence is TGTGCCAGCAGTTCATCACTAGCGGGAGTCGAGCAGTACTTC.